The 8 T cell receptor beta chains in this list originate from one sample, sequenced in a study of blood T cells in healthy people across ages. A second 7 to 11 cycle PCR used barcoded and J-beta primers. TCRdb re-analysed the 5' RACE reads in MiXCR, keeping a single row per CDR3 protein. This sample yields around 690,000 distinct CDR3 sequences, of which around 54% are seen a single time; approximately 37% belongs to the top ten. The sequenced sample consisted of blood. These receptors all stem from a man aged 55 to 70 in good health.

The chain links TRBV24-1 to TRBJ2-1; 10 bases agree with TRBD1. The CDR3 length is 15 residues. V was clipped by 3 bases and J by 8 bases; unmatched bases: 6. The germline CDR1 and CDR2 sequences are KGHDR and SFDVKD. The CDR3 nucleotides read TGTGCCACCAGTGATCCGGGACAGGGGACCGATGAGCAGTTCTTC. As protein: CATSDPGQGTDEQFF.

This chain connects TRBV7-9 to TRBJ2-3; the D call may be TRBD1 or TRBD2 (5 bases each). Germline values: CDR1 SEHNR, CDR2 FQNEAQ (reference sequence). The V gene lost 5 bases and the J gene lost 2 bases, with 14 bases spanning the gap. This CDR3 spans 15 amino acids. In nucleotides, the CDR3 is TGTGCCAGCAGCCGAACCCCGGGACCCACAGATACGCAGTATTTT. This encodes CASSRTPGPTDTQYF.

The V gene is TRBV4-1, the J gene TRBJ2-3; 7 bases are shared with TRBD1. V dropped 2 bases and J dropped 3; count of bases not matched to a gene: 5. Germline V gene data show CDR1 as MGHRA and CDR2 as YSYEKL. This CDR3 is 15 amino acids long. CDR3 DNA sequence: TGCGCCAGCAGCCAATATCAGGGGGAGACAGATACGCAGTATTTT. As protein: CASSQYQGETDTQYF.

At least ten counts were recorded for this clonotype. J is TRBJ1-2 and V is TRBV6-5; D is ambiguous. Deletions cut 5 bases from V and 5 bases from J, with 15 bases between. The CDR3 sequence is 14 residues long. Germline-derived CDR1 and CDR2 are MNHEY and SVGAGI. CDR3: CASSPAPGVYGYTF. As DNA, the CDR3 is TGTGCCAGCAGTCCTGCACCAGGAGTTTATGGCTACACCTTC.

This clonotype turned up a few times. V and J are TRBV3-1 and TRBJ2-5, with D tentatively TRBD2 (5 bases). Germline loops: CDR1 LGHDT, CDR2 YNNKEL (reference sequence). Trimming took off 4 bases at V and 3 bases at J, with 12 bases between the two ends. The CDR3 covers 14 residues. CDR3 sequence: CASSPPYGEETQYF. The CDR3 DNA sequence: TGTGCCAGCAGCCCCCCCTACGGGGAAGAGACCCAGTACTTC.

The chain combines TRBV3-1 with TRBJ2-5, with D possibly being TRBD2 (6 bases). This CDR3 is built from 13 residues. Germline V CDR1 and CDR2: LGHDT, YNNKEL (reference sequence). V was cut by 1 base and J by 5 bases, with 8 bases left in between. The CDR3 spells CASSQAGVETQYF. DNA of the CDR3: TGTGCCAGCAGCCAAGCGGGGGTCGAGACCCAGTACTTC.

Points on this clonotype: Mismatch with germline at one junction end may stem from a read error. This sequence joins TRBV27 and TRBJ2-1, with 10 bases lining up with TRBD1. This CDR3 has 15 amino acids. Looked up from germline, CDR1 is MNHEY and CDR2 is SMNVEV (reference sequence). CDR3 nucleotides: TGTACCAGCAGTCGTTCCCGGACAGGGGGGAATGAGCAGTTCTTC. Translated: CTSSRSRTGGNEQFF.

The V call is TRBV11-3, the J call TRBJ2-1; 10 nucleotides agree with TRBD2. The CDR3 is 14 residues long. V lost 5 bases, J lost 5 bases, and 3 bases stayed unmatched. Germline loops: CDR1 SGHNT, CDR2 YENEEA. CDR3 residues: CASSLAGEHNEQFF. CDR3 bases: TGTGCCAGCAGCCTAGCGGGGGAACACAATGAGCAGTTCTTC. Full variable domain (remainder filled in from reference TRBV11-3 and TRBJ2-1): EAGVVQSPRYKIIEKKQPVAFWCNPISGHNTLYWYLQNLGQGPELLIRYENEEAVDDSQLPKDRFSAERLKGVDSTLKIQPAELGDSAVYLCASSLAGEHNEQFFGPGTRLTVL.